The 22 T cell receptor beta chains reported below all come from one sample, sequenced in a study of control samples from healthy donors and cancer patients. TCRdb's copy holds only in-frame clones and misses some; the assay was immunoSEQ multiplex PCR. In the table there are some 220,000 clones, 90% to 95% of which are singletons. The sample taken for sequencing was blood. The origin of the receptors is a man over 45 in good health.

The V gene is TRBV6-5, the J gene TRBJ1-6, with TRBD1 matching 7 bases. V was clipped by 6 bases and J by 0 bases; unmatched bases: 2. Germline values: CDR1 MNHEY, CDR2 SVGAGI. The CDR3 is 15 residues long. CDR3 amino acids: CASRGQSSYNSPLHF. As DNA, the CDR3 is TGTGCCAGCAGGGGACAGAGCTCCTATAATTCACCCCTCCACTTT.

The V and J genes are TRBV5-1 and TRBJ1-4; 10 nucleotides match TRBD1. CDR3 length equals 16 residues. V lost 5 bases, J lost 4 bases, and 8 bases stayed unmatched. Germline V gene data show CDR1 as SGHRS and CDR2 as YFSETQ. The DNA of the CDR3 is TGCGCCAGCAGGCCCGGGACAGGGGAGGGTAATGAAAAACTGTTTTTT. The encoded protein is CASRPGTGEGNEKLFF.

This clone has only one observation. The V gene is TRBV28, the J gene TRBJ1-4; D ambiguous. CDR3 length: 11 residues. The germline CDR1 and CDR2 sequences are MDHEN and SYDVKM. Trimming shortened V by 11 bases and J by 5 bases, and 9 bases separated the two germline ends. For the CDR3, the DNA is TGTGCCGCGACCTTAAATGAAAAACTGTTTTTT. This gives the protein CAATLNEKLFF.

A word on this clone: The sample contains more than one DNA sequence encoding this CDR3. The chain couples TRBV2 to TRBJ1-1; a possible D gene is TRBD1 (5 bases). There are 14 residues in the CDR3. Per the germline V gene, CDR1 is SNHLY and CDR2 is FYNNEI. V shed 3 bases and J shed 4 bases, with 12 bases lying between them. CDR3 region: CASSERGRGTEAFF. The CDR3 nucleotides read TGTGCCAGCAGTGAGAGGGGACGGGGCACTGAAGCTTTCTTT.

The chain couples TRBV7-2 to TRBJ2-3; D remains ambiguous. The CDR3 loop spans 15 amino acids. Germline CDR1 SGHTA, CDR2 FQGNSA. Deletions cut 0 bases from V and 0 bases from J, with 7 bases between. The CDR3 spells CASSLARPSTDTQYF. CDR3 coding DNA: TGTGCCAGCAGCTTAGCGCGCCCGAGCACAGATACGCAGTATTTT.

The V and J genes are TRBV19 and TRBJ1-1, with 7 bases identical to TRBD1. The CDR3 extends over 14 amino acids. Germline V gives CDR1 LNHDA, CDR2 SQIVND (reference sequence). V gave up 1 base and J gave up 1 base; unmatched junction bases: 0. CDR3 nucleotide sequence: TGTGCCAGTAGTATAGGACAGGGGAACACTGAAGCTTTCTTT. Translation gives CASSIGQGNTEAFF.

V and J are TRBV19 and TRBJ1-2; 10 bases are a match to TRBD1. CDR3 size: 14 residues. CDR1 LNHDA and CDR2 SQIVND come from the germline V gene (reference sequence). After removal of 6 bases from V and 8 bases from J, the junction contained 9 bases not matched to a gene. CDR3 sequence reads: CASRPTGGGNGYTF. As DNA, the CDR3 is TGTGCCAGTAGGCCGACAGGGGGCGGTAACGGCTACACCTTC.

CDR3 DNA: TGTGCCACCCGGGCGCCCTACGAGCAGTACTTC. Translating gives CATRAPYEQYF. The chain links TRBV6-5 to TRBJ2-7, with D hard to call. The CDR3 has 11 residues. Trimming removed 10 bases from V and 2 bases from J, with 9 bases in between. Germline V CDR1 and CDR2: MNHEY, SVGAGI.

V gene TRBV2 combines with J gene TRBJ2-1, with TRBD2 matching over 13 bases. Trimming at V came to 11 bases and at J to 5 bases, leaving 3 bases not matched to a gene. This CDR3 spans 13 amino acids. CDR1 and CDR2 from the germline V gene are SNHLY and FYNNEI. CDR3 amino acids: CAGGTSGDNEQFF. The CDR3 coding sequence is TGTGCCGGTGGGACTAGCGGGGACAATGAGCAGTTCTTC.

The chain couples TRBV2 to TRBJ1-1; 9 bases are a match to TRBD1. J was trimmed by 4 bases and V by 6 bases; bases with no gene match: 6. The CDR3 is 14 residues long. CDR1 is SNHLY and CDR2 is FYNNEI in the germline V gene. The CDR3 DNA reads TGTGCCAGCAGGGGACAGGGTAGGAGCACTGAAGCTTTCTTT. As protein: CASRGQGRSTEAFF.

J is TRBJ1-2 and V is TRBV7-6, with unresolved D. The CDR3 has 12 amino acids. Germline V lookup: CDR1 SGHVS, CDR2 FNYEAQ. Trimming pared 5 bases from V and 8 bases from J, leaving 12 bases between. The chain's CDR3 is CASSLPGWGYTF. The CDR3, as DNA: TGTGCCAGCAGCCTACCTGGATGGGGCTACACCTTC.

This chain connects TRBV10-3 to TRBJ1-5; a weak D match, TRBD1 (6 bases). Trimming took off 10 bases at V and 8 bases at J, with 18 bases between the two ends. The CDR3 runs 13 residues. Germline V gene lookup returns CDR1 ENHRY and CDR2 SYGVKD. As DNA, the CDR3 is TGTGCCACCTCCCAGGCAGGGGTAGAGCCCCAGCATTTT. Its translation is CATSQAGVEPQHF.

The genes are TRBV9 and TRBJ2-1; 7 bases match TRBD2. CDR1 is SGDLS and CDR2 is YYNGEE in the germline V gene. The V and J ends lost 1 base and 4 bases, in that order; junction bases with no gene match: 5. This CDR3 has 15 residues. Here the CDR3 DNA reads TGTGCCAGCAGCGTACAGCTAGCGGATTACAATGAGCAGTTCTTC. It specifies CASSVQLADYNEQFF.

This sequence joins TRBV7-3 and TRBJ1-1; a weak D match, TRBD1 (5 bases). The CDR3 covers 14 residues. V was clipped by 6 bases and J by 0 bases, with 11 bases between them. Germline-derived CDR1 and CDR2 are SGHTA and FQGTGA. Here the CDR3 reads CASRISTVNTEAFF. In nucleotides, the CDR3 is TGTGCCAGCAGAATCTCGACAGTGAACACTGAAGCTTTCTTT.

The chain employs TRBV5-1 and TRBJ1-1, with D hard to call. This CDR3 contains 13 residues. Germline CDR1 reads SGHRS; CDR2 reads YFSETQ. Trimming cost V 2 bases and J 4 bases, with 9 bases left between them. CDR3 region: CASSLSVGTEAFF. In DNA form, the CDR3 reads TGCGCCAGCAGCTTAAGCGTTGGCACTGAAGCTTTCTTT.

The chain combines TRBV7-9 with TRBJ1-2, with TRBD1 as a possible D gene (6 bases). Deletions cut 5 bases from V and 2 bases from J, with 9 bases between. The CDR3 totals 13 residues. Germline-derived CDR1 and CDR2 are SEHNR and FQNEAQ (reference sequence). CDR3 in amino acids: CASSTGTNYGYTF. CDR3 in DNA: TGTGCCAGCAGCACCGGGACAAACTATGGCTACACCTTC.

The rearrangement joins TRBV5-1 to TRBJ2-3; 8 bases agree with TRBD2. Germline trimming cut 0 bases from V and 2 bases from J; bases unmatched to any gene: 5. Germline-derived CDR1 and CDR2 are SGHRS and YFSETQ. This CDR3 contains 16 residues. CDR3 in amino acids: CASSLASSGFTDTQYF. The CDR3 DNA sequence: TGCGCCAGCAGCTTGGCGTCTAGCGGGTTCACAGATACGCAGTATTTT.

The chain employs TRBV5-1 and TRBJ1-1; D perhaps matches TRBD1 (6 bases). V was pared by 0 bases and J by 5 bases, with 11 bases between. Germline values: CDR1 SGHRS, CDR2 YFSETQ. This CDR3 has 14 amino acids. The CDR3 sequence is CASSLAGGSTEAFF. The CDR3 DNA reads as TGCGCCAGCAGCTTGGCGGGGGGCTCGACTGAAGCTTTCTTT.

The chain carries TRBV28 and TRBJ2-7, with D uncertain. V lost 4 bases to trimming and J lost 2 bases, with 6 bases between them. The germline V gene encodes CDR1 MDHEN and CDR2 SYDVKM. The CDR3 has 12 residues. CDR3 sequence: CASSSLPYEQYF. CDR3 nucleotides: TGTGCCAGCAGTTCGTTGCCCTACGAGCAGTACTTC. Combining the CDR3 with reference TRBV28 and TRBJ2-7 gives the whole variable domain DVKVTQSSRYLVKRTGEKVFLECVQDMDHENMFWYRQDPGLGLRLIYFSYDVKMKEKGDIPEGYSVSREKKERFSLILESASTNQTSMYLCASSSLPYEQYFGPGTRLTVT.

V usage is TRBV28 and J usage is TRBJ1-3; D unclear. The CDR3 is made up of 15 amino acids. Germline CDR1 is MDHEN and CDR2 is SYDVKM. V was trimmed by 3 bases and J by 4 bases, leaving 13 bases between them. The CDR3 is CASSFTPGLGNTIYF. CDR3 coding DNA: TGTGCCAGCAGTTTTACCCCGGGCTTGGGAAACACCATATATTTT.

The table lists this clone with a count of one. This rearrangement joins TRBV7-2 to TRBJ2-2; D remains unclear. CDR1 and CDR2 from the germline V gene are SGHTA and FQGNSA. The CDR3 covers 13 residues. Trimming took 8 bases from V and 0 from J, leaving 7 bases between them. DNA of the CDR3: TGTGCCAGCGCCCCGGCGAACACCGGGGAGCTGTTTTTT. Translated, it gives CASAPANTGELFF.

The chain links TRBV7-2 to TRBJ1-6; D perhaps matches TRBD1 (6 bases). CDR1 and CDR2 from the germline V gene are SGHTA and FQGNSA. The CDR3 totals 15 residues. Trimming shortened V by 2 bases and J by 9 bases, and 14 bases separated the two germline ends. CDR3 protein: CASSLISGQISPLHF. In DNA form, the CDR3 reads TGTGCCAGCAGCTTAATCTCGGGACAAATTTCACCCCTCCACTTT. Variable domain in full (rest from reference TRBV7-2 and TRBJ1-6): GAGVSQSPSNKVTEKGKDVELRCDPISGHTALYWYRQSLGQGLEFLIYFQGNSAPDKSGLPSDRFSAERTGGSVSTLTIQRTQQEDSAVYLCASSLISGQISPLHFGNGTRLTVT.